The T cell receptor beta chain under discussion was sequenced for a study of T and B cells in COVID-19 patients. Study-level points and caveats: Clonality of TRB repertoires was high in active COVID-19; recovery brought above-healthy diversity and richness. Exclusive to the recovered cohort were 2,331 TCR clusters, about 29 of them with low generation probability.

Blood genomic DNA input for TRB amplification was about 250-500 ng. This clonotype was observed a few times. The antigen is unknown. V lost 6 bases to trimming and J lost 6 bases; unmatched junction nucleotides: 8. The CDR3 is made up of 14 amino acids. Germline-derived CDR1 and CDR2 are MNHEY and SVGAGI. Multiplex PCR with BIOMED2 TRB-A/B primer pools amplified TRB rearrangements. Each CDR3 protein is one row after TCRdb ran MiXCR on the multiplex PCR reads. The data contain approximately 8,300 distinct CDR3 sequences, approximately 35% of them singletons. The V gene is TRBV6-5, the J gene TRBJ1-2; TRBD1 matches 9 bases. Source material: blood. The clonotype comes from a human donor with active COVID-19. The CDR3 DNA is TGTGCCAGCAGCCCCGGGACAGGGAGCCATGGCTACACCTTC. This gives the protein CASSPGTGSHGYTF.